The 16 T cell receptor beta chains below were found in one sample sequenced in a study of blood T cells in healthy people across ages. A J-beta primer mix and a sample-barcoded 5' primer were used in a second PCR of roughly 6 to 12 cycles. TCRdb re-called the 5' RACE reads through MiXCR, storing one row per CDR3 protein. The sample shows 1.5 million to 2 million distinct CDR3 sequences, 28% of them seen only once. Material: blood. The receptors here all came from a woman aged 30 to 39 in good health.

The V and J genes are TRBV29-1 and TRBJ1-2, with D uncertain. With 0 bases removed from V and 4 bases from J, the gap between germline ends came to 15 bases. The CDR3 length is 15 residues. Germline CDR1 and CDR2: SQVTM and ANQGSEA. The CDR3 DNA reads TGCAGCGTTGAAGATGAACAAATCTCACGCTATGGCTACACCTTC. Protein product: CSVEDEQISRYGYTF.

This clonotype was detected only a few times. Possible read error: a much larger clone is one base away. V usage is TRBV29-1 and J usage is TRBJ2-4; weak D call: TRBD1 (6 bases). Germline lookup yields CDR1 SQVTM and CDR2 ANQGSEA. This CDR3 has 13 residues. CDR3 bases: TGCAGCGTTGAGATACAGGGTAGTAACATTCCGTACTTC. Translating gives CSVEIQGSNIPYF. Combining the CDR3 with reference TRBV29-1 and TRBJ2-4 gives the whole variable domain SAVISQKPSRDICQRGTSLTIQCQVDSQVTMMFWYRQQPGQSLTLIATANQGSEATYESGFVIDKFPISRPNLTFSTLTVSNMSPEDSSIYLCSVEIQGSNIPYFGAGTRLSVL.

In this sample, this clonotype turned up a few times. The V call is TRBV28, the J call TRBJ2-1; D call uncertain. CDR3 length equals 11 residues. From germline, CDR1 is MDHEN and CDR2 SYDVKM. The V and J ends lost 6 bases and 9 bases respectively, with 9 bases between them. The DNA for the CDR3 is TGTGCCAGCAGCACTTTCCGTGAGCAGTTCTTC. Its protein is CASSTFREQFF.

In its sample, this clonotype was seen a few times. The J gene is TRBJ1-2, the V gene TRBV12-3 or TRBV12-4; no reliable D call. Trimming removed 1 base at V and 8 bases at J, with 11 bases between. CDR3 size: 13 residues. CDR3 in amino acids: CASSLGSFDGYTF. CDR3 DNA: TGTGCCAGCAGTTTAGGCAGTTTTGACGGCTACACCTTC.

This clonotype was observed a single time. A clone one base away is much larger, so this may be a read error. As DNA, the CDR3 is TGCAGTGCCGGGACTGACTTTAGGTTCTACGAGCAGTACTTC. Protein product: CSAGTDFRFYEQYF. The rearrangement links TRBV20-1 to TRBJ2-7, with D perhaps TRBD2 (6 bases). Germline V CDR1 and CDR2: DFQATT, SNEGSKA (reference sequence). With 6 bases removed from V and 3 bases from J, the gap between germline ends came to 18 bases. The CDR3 contains 14 residues.

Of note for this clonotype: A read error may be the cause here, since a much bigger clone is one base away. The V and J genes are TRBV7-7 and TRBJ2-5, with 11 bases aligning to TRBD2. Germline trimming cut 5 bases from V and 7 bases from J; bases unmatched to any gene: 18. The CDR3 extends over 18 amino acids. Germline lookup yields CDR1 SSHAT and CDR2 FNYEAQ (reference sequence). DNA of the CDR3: TGTGCCAGCAGCAAGGGCGTGGTCACTAGCGGGGGAGGAGGGACCCAGTACTTC. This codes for CASSKGVVTSGGGGTQYF.

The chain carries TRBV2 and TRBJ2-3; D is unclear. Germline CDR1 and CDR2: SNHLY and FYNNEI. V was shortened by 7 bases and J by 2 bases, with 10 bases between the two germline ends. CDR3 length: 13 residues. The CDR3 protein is CASTSFPTDTQYF. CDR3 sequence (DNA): TGTGCCAGCACCTCTTTCCCCACAGATACGCAGTATTTT.

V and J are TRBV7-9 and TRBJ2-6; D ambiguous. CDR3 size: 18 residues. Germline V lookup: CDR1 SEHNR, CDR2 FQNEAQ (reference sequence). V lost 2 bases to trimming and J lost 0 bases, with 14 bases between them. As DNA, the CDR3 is TGTGCCAGCAGCTTATGGGCGCGTCAGTCCTCTGGGGCCAACGTCCTGACTTTC. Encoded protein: CASSLWARQSSGANVLTF.

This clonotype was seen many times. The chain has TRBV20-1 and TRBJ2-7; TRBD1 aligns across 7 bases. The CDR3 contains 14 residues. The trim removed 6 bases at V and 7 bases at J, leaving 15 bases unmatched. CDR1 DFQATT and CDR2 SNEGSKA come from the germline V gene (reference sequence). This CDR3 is CSAGVATGSREQYF. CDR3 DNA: TGCAGTGCCGGCGTGGCGACAGGGTCAAGGGAGCAGTACTTC.

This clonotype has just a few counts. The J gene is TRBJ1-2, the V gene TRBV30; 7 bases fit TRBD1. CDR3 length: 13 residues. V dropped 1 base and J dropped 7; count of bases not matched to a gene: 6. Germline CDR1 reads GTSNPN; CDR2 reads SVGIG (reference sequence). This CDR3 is CAWSADRKFGYTF. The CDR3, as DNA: TGTGCCTGGAGTGCGGACAGGAAATTTGGCTACACCTTC.

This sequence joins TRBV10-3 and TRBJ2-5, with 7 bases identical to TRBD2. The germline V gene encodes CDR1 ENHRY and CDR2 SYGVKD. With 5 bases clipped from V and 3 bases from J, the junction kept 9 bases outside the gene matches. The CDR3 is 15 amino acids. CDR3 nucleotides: TGTGCCATCAGTAAAGCGGGGTTTGGGGAAGAGACCCAGTACTTC. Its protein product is CAISKAGFGEETQYF.

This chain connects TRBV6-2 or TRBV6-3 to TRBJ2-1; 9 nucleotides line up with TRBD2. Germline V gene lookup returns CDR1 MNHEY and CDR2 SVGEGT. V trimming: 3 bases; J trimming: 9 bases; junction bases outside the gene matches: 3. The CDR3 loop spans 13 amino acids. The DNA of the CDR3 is TGTGCCAGCAGTTATGGGACTAGCACTGAGCAGTTCTTC. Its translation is CASSYGTSTEQFF.

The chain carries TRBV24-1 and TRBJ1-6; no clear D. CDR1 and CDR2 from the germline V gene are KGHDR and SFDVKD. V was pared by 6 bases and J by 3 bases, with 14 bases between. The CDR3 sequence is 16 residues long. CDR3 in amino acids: CATSYGPEGYNSPLHF. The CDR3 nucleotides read TGTGCCACCAGTTACGGTCCCGAGGGCTATAATTCACCCCTCCACTTT.

Here the CDR3 reads CASRRSGAAEAFF. The CDR3 DNA follows: TGTGCCAGTAGAAGGTCAGGGGCTGCTGAAGCTTTCTTT. The J gene is TRBJ1-1, the V gene TRBV19, with D perhaps matching TRBD1 (6 bases). Trimming cost V 6 bases and J 6 bases, with 14 bases left between them. The CDR3 totals 13 residues. CDR1 is LNHDA, CDR2 SQIVND, per germline (reference sequence).

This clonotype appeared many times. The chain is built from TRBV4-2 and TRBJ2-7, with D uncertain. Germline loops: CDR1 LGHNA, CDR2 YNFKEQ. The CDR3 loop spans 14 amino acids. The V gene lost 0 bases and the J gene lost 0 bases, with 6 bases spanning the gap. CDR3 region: CASSQDDTSYEQYF. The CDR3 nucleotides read TGTGCCAGCAGCCAAGACGACACCTCCTACGAGCAGTACTTC.

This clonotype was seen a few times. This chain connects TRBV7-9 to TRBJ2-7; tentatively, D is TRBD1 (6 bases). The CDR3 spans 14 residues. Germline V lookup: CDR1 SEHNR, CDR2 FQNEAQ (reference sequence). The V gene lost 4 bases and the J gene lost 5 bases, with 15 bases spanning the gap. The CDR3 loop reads CASSSYRVLHEQYF. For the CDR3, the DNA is TGTGCCAGCAGCTCCTACAGGGTTCTCCACGAGCAGTACTTC.